This TCR beta chain was captured by sequencing in a study of yellow fever vaccine responses in identical twins. The CDR3 consists of 15 residues. V was pared by 3 bases and J by 2 bases, with 12 bases between. Looked up from germline, CDR1 is KGHSH and CDR2 is LQKENI. Study-wide results and limits: Twins' vaccine T cell response reportedly seemed partly convergent, partly personalized.

With regard to this clonotype: The antigen is unknown.

In TCRdb, the RT-PCR reads were re-called with MiXCR into one record per CDR3 protein. The sample holds under 20,000 distinct CDR3 sequences; about 65% are singletons and the top ten take less than 3%. The sample was T cells from blood (PBMCs), unsorted or a sorted subset (not recorded which), taken before or after yellow fever vaccination (not recorded which). The chain carries TRBV18 and TRBJ2-3, with D unresolved. This TCR was recovered from a woman aged 18-29 years who received the yellow fever vaccine. The CDR3 DNA follows: TGTGCCAGCTCACCGCCGGGCCTTCACACAGATACGCAGTATTTT. Protein product: CASSPPGLHTDTQYF.